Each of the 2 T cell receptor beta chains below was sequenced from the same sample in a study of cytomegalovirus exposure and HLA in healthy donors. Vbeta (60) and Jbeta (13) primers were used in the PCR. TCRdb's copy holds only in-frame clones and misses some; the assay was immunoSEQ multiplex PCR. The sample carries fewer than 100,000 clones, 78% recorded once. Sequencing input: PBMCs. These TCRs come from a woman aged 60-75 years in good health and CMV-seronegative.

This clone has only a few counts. The CDR3 loop reads CASSLGTSGLVSETQYF. Written as DNA, the CDR3 is TGTGCCAGCAGCTTGGGGACTAGCGGGCTAGTGAGTGAGACCCAGTACTTC. The chain joins TRBV5-8 to TRBJ2-5; 11 bases are a match to TRBD2. The CDR3 contains 17 residues. CDR1 and CDR2 (germline): SGHTS, YDEGEE. After removal of 0 bases from V and 5 bases from J, the junction contained 9 bases not matched to a gene.

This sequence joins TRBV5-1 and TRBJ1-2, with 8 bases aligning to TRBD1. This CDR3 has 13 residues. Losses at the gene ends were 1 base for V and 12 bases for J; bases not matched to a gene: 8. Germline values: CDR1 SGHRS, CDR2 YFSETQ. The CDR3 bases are TGCGCCAGCAGCTTGCAGGGGGCCCTGCACAACACCTTC. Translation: CASSLQGALHNTF.